Only a few counts were recorded for the clone carrying this T cell receptor beta chain. This sample is drawn from a study of blood T cell repertoires in COVID-19. The length of the CDR3 is 14 residues. Trimming took 3 bases from V and 2 from J; bases not matched to a gene: 4. From germline, CDR1 is SGDLS and CDR2 YYNGEE. Data came from immunoSEQ multiplex PCR; TCRdb stores just in-frame clones and leaves some out. Seen here are approximately 380,000 clones, roughly 92% observed once, and the top ten hold 0.7% to 0.95%. The source material was PBMCs or T cells enriched from blood (not recorded which). The origin of this receptor is a woman aged 40-49 years who had been exposed to COVID-19. The chain couples TRBV9 to TRBJ1-1; 7 bases are a match to TRBD1. The DNA of the CDR3 is TGTGCCAGCAGCGCGACAGGGCTAAACACTGAAGCTTTCTTT. This sequence encodes CASSATGLNTEAFF.